These 22 T cell receptor beta chains originate from one sample sequenced in a study of human T cells and chemical hapten exposure. A single record per CDR3 protein comes from TCRdb applying MiXCR to the RACE reads. The profile shows approximately 350,000 distinct CDR3 sequences, about 7% of them singletons. Documented time point: patch test 1, 2 weeks after DPC sensitization. The sample's treatment: therapeutic diphenylcyclopropenone sensitization with weekly scalp DPC. This specimen consisted of whole blood, obtained in connection with sensitization to the hapten diphenylcyclopropenone (DPC). Receptors were obtained from a woman aged 18-29 years with alopecia areata. Some clones in this sample may be carry-over from other donors' samples.

The V call is TRBV20-1, the J call TRBJ2-1; 11 bases match TRBD2. Germline assignment: CDR1 DFQATT and CDR2 SNEGSKA (reference sequence). Trimming cost V 3 bases and J 7 bases; bases outside gene matches: 8. CDR3 length: 15 amino acids. The chain's CDR3 is CSASQLAGGDNEQFF. In DNA form, the CDR3 reads TGCAGTGCTAGTCAGTTAGCGGGGGGGGATAATGAGCAGTTCTTC.

This clonotype was found many times. The genes are TRBV20-1 and TRBJ2-3; a possible D gene is TRBD2 (5 bases). Germline CDR1 and CDR2: DFQATT and SNEGSKA (reference sequence). The CDR3 has 11 amino acids. Trimming took off 6 bases at V and 5 bases at J, with 9 bases between the two ends. The CDR3 protein is CSAPGVDTQYF. The CDR3 region has the DNA TGCAGTGCGCCCGGGGTAGATACGCAGTATTTT.

The CDR3, as DNA: TGTGCCAGCAGCCAAGAGGTGGCAGGTAGCTCCTACGAGCAGTACTTC. Translating it yields CASSQEVAGSSYEQYF. The gene calls are TRBV3-1 and TRBJ2-7; no firm D call. Germline CDR1 LGHDT, CDR2 YNNKEL (reference sequence). Trimming removed 0 bases from V and 0 bases from J, with 12 bases in between. The CDR3 contains 16 residues.

This chain links TRBV5-6 with TRBJ1-6; D gene unclear. There are 15 residues in the CDR3. Germline CDR1 reads SGHDT; CDR2 reads YYEEEE. V lost 0 bases, J lost 7 bases, and 11 bases lay in between. CDR3 sequence reads: CASSLGLPGNSPLHF. As DNA, the CDR3 is TGTGCCAGCAGCTTGGGTCTCCCCGGCAATTCACCCCTCCACTTT.

In this sample, this clonotype turned up many times. This CDR3 is CASSQGPGAGEETQYF. For the CDR3, the DNA is TGTGCCAGCAGCCAAGGCCCCGGAGCGGGGGAAGAGACCCAGTACTTC. This chain uses TRBV3-1 with TRBJ2-5, with 8 bases that match TRBD2. V was pared by 1 base and J by 3 bases, with 7 bases of the junction left unmatched. Germline V CDR1 and CDR2: LGHDT, YNNKEL (reference sequence). The length of the CDR3 is 16 residues.

This clonotype appeared a few times. This rearrangement joins TRBV18 to TRBJ2-3; no clear D gene. CDR3 length: 13 amino acids. Germline CDR1 is KGHSH and CDR2 is LQKENI. Deletions cut 2 bases from V and 2 bases from J, with 5 bases between. The CDR3 region has the DNA TGTGCCAGCTCACCAGTCACCACAGATACGCAGTATTTT. This sequence encodes CASSPVTTDTQYF.

There are many counts of this clonotype. The chain is built from TRBV6-4 and TRBJ2-1; 10 bases agree with TRBD2. Trimming cost V 0 bases and J 4 bases; bases outside gene matches: 0. CDR1 MRHNA and CDR2 SNTAGT come from the germline V gene. This CDR3 has 15 residues. CDR3 sequence (DNA): TGTGCCAGCAGTGACTCACTAGCGGGGTACAATGAGCAGTTCTTC. It yields the protein CASSDSLAGYNEQFF.

This clonotype was detected many times. The rearrangement links TRBV12-3 or TRBV12-4 to TRBJ1-1; tentative D call: TRBD1 (5 bases). This CDR3 is 15 amino acids long. The V end was cut by 5 bases, the J end by 5 bases, with 18 bases between. The CDR3: CASSLRVSWGTEAFF. CDR3 coding DNA: TGTGCCAGCAGTCTCAGGGTCTCTTGGGGGACTGAAGCTTTCTTT.

This clonotype was detected many times. The chain combines TRBV20-1 with TRBJ1-1, with D tentatively TRBD1 (5 bases). The CDR3 loop spans 14 amino acids. CDR1 is DFQATT and CDR2 is SNEGSKA in the germline V gene (reference sequence). V was trimmed by 1 base and J by 5 bases, leaving 14 bases between them. The CDR3, as DNA: TGCAGTGCTAGAGGCCGCCAGGGCTGGACTGAAGCTTTCTTT. It translates to CSARGRQGWTEAFF.

In the case of this clonotype: A much larger clone sits a single nucleotide away, making a read error possible. CDR3 in DNA: TGTGCCATCAGGGGTGGAGGCAATCAGCCCCAGCATTTT. Protein product: CAIRGGGNQPQHF. The chain combines TRBV6-1 with TRBJ1-5, with D possibly TRBD1 on 6 matching bases. The germline gives CDR1 MNHNS, CDR2 SASEGT. The V end was cut by 10 bases, the J end by 2 bases, with 12 bases between. CDR3 length: 13 amino acids.

This clonotype appeared many times. The V gene is TRBV7-2, the J gene TRBJ2-5, with no clear D. V lost 1 base to trimming and J lost 1 base, with 10 bases between them. Germline lookup yields CDR1 SGHTA and CDR2 FQGNSA. The CDR3 sequence is 15 residues long. CDR3 sequence: CASSLGAGPQETQYF. CDR3 sequence (DNA): TGTGCCAGCAGCTTAGGCGCAGGCCCCCAAGAGACCCAGTACTTC.

This clonotype has a count of ten or more. The chain recombines TRBV6-2 or TRBV6-3 with TRBJ2-7, with 12 bases aligning to TRBD2. Germline-derived CDR1 and CDR2 are MNHEY and SVGEGT. There are 14 residues in the CDR3. Trimming at V came to 8 bases and at J to 0 bases, leaving 2 bases not matched to a gene. The DNA for the CDR3 is TGTGCCAGCCAACTAGCGGGGGGCTCCTACGAGCAGTACTTC. This encodes CASQLAGGSYEQYF.

The chain is built from TRBV16 and TRBJ2-1, with unresolved D. The CDR3 totals 12 residues. V lost 0 bases and J 10 bases, leaving 7 bases between the germline ends. Germline-derived CDR1 and CDR2 are KGHSY and FQNENV. Written as DNA, the CDR3 is TGTGCCAGCAGCCAATCTAGCCGGGAGCAGTTCTTC. It codes for CASSQSSREQFF.

The chain combines TRBV28 with TRBJ1-1; the D gene is possibly TRBD1 (5 bases). The V end was cut by 8 bases, the J end by 0 bases, with 13 bases between. Germline assignment: CDR1 MDHEN and CDR2 SYDVKM. The CDR3 spans 14 residues. In nucleotides, the CDR3 is TGTGCCAGCCGGGGACGGACCATGAACACTGAAGCTTTCTTT. Translation gives CASRGRTMNTEAFF.

This clonotype was found a few times. V and J are TRBV4-2 and TRBJ2-7; 9 bases are a match to TRBD1. V shed 4 bases, J shed 1 base, and the junction held 8 bases outside the gene matches. Germline V gene data show CDR1 as LGHNA and CDR2 as YNFKEQ. There are 16 residues in the CDR3. For the CDR3, the DNA is TGTGCCAGCAGCCCCCGCGCGGGACAGGGATCCTACGAGCAGTACTTC. This gives the protein CASSPRAGQGSYEQYF.

The chain combines TRBV3-1 with TRBJ2-7, with TRBD2 matching over 13 bases. From germline, CDR1 is LGHDT and CDR2 YNNKEL (reference sequence). CDR3 length equals 15 residues. The V segment lost 3 bases and the J segment 5 bases; nucleotides outside the gene matches: 4. In nucleotides, the CDR3 is TGTGCCAGCAGCCAGGGACTAGCGGGGATCGACGAGCAGTACTTC. This encodes CASSQGLAGIDEQYF.

This clonotype was seen many times. The rearrangement links TRBV4-3 to TRBJ2-5, with 10 bases matching TRBD1. Germline V gene lookup returns CDR1 LGHNA and CDR2 YSLEER. V lost 3 bases to trimming and J lost 2 bases; unmatched junction nucleotides: 6. The CDR3 is 16 amino acids. In DNA, the CDR3 is TGCGCCAGCAGCCAGAGGGACAGGGGCACTCAAGAGACCCAGTACTTC. As protein: CASSQRDRGTQETQYF.

This clonotype was recorded at least ten times. The V and J genes are TRBV7-2 and TRBJ1-1; TRBD1 might be the D (5 bases). The CDR3 totals 15 residues. With 5 bases removed from V and 3 bases from J, the gap between germline ends came to 16 bases. Germline loops: CDR1 SGHTA, CDR2 FQGNSA. The CDR3 spells CASSLGEWLDTEAFF. Written as DNA, the CDR3 is TGTGCCAGCAGCCTAGGGGAGTGGTTAGACACTGAAGCTTTCTTT.

The rearrangement uses TRBV7-6 and TRBJ1-5; D is perhaps TRBD1 (6 bases). The CDR3 has 15 residues. V was cut by 1 base and J by 3 bases, with 10 bases left in between. The germline gives CDR1 SGHVS, CDR2 FNYEAQ. The CDR3 DNA follows: TGTGCCAGCAGCTTAGATACAGGGCCCAATCAGCCCCAGCATTTT. As protein: CASSLDTGPNQPQHF.

This chain joins TRBV7-9 and TRBJ1-1; D unresolved. The germline V gene encodes CDR1 SEHNR and CDR2 FQNEAQ (reference sequence). The CDR3 totals 10 residues. Trimming took 3 bases from V and 4 from J, leaving 0 bases between them. The CDR3 loop reads CASSFTEAFF. The CDR3 DNA is TGTGCCAGCAGCTTCACTGAAGCTTTCTTT.

The chain combines TRBV5-1 with TRBJ1-2, with TRBD1 identical over 7 bases. With V trimmed by 4 bases and J by 0 bases, 3 bases remained unmatched. Per the germline V gene, CDR1 is SGHRS and CDR2 is YFSETQ. The CDR3 consists of 14 residues. The CDR3 region is CASSTDRSNYGYTF. In DNA, the CDR3 is TGCGCCAGCAGCACGGACAGGTCTAACTATGGCTACACCTTC.

This clonotype has just a few counts. The chain employs TRBV15 and TRBJ2-2, with a possible D match to TRBD1 (6 bases). Deletions cut 7 bases from V and 7 bases from J, with 34 bases between. Germline V gene data show CDR1 as LNHNV and CDR2 as YYDKDF (reference sequence). The CDR3 runs 20 residues. For the CDR3, the DNA is TGTGCCACCACAAGTAACCGGGACACGGAACCCCGACTGAGGGACGGGGAGCTGTTTTTT. It translates to CATTSNRDTEPRLRDGELFF.